These 27 T cell receptor beta chains came from one sample sequenced in a study of T cell clonality in common variable immunodeficiency. Study-level findings and limits: Common variable immunodeficiency TCR beta sequences reportedly had fewer deletions and N-nucleotide insertions.

No antigen has been assigned to these receptors. Measured with immunoSEQ multiplex PCR; TCRdb has only the in-frame clones, and not every one. The specimen has just over 15,000 clones, none found just once. The specimen was peripheral blood mononuclear cells. These receptor sequences come from a human donor with common variable immunodeficiency.

This clone is termed medium-sized. The read ends 3 residues before the CDR3 terminus; that terminus is restored from the germline J gene. V gene TRBV29-1 combines with J gene TRBJ2-2; D is undetermined. The ends were cut back, 6 bases at V and 0 bases at J, with 11 bases in the middle. Germline-derived CDR1 and CDR2 are SQVTM and ANQGSEA. The CDR3 has 14 amino acids. The CDR3 DNA, read in part, is TGCAGCGTACCGGGTTACTCGAACACCGGGGAG. Translating it yields CSVPGYSNTGE. The CDR3 in its entirety is CSVPGYSNTGELFF.

This clone has only a few counts. The read ends 3 residues shy of where the CDR3 ends; the end is completed using the germline J gene. The chain is built from TRBV5-1 and TRBJ2-7; TRBD1 aligns across 8 bases. The junction had 5 bases not matched to a gene; V was cut back by 5 bases and J by 1 base. CDR3 length: 14 amino acids. Germline CDR1 SGHRS, CDR2 YFSETQ. The DNA read from the CDR3 is TGCGCCAGCAGGGGACAGGCGAGATCCTACGAG. Its protein product is CASRGQARSYE. The full CDR3 is CASRGQARSYEQYF.

This clone showed up just a few times. The CDR3 end falls 3 residues outside the read, so it is completed with the germline J gene. This sequence joins TRBV6-2 or TRBV6-3 and TRBJ1-6; the D is unclear. This CDR3 has 12 residues. Germline V gene lookup returns CDR1 MNHEY and CDR2 SVGEGT. The CDR3 DNA, read in part, is TGTGCCAGCGCGCGCCTAGTGAAGACC. It is translated as CASARLVKT. The whole CDR3 protein is CASARLVKTLHF.

To note about this clone: The CDR3 goes on 3 residues after the read ends, and that part is filled in from the germline J gene. V is TRBV18 and J is TRBJ1-3; D is unresolved. This CDR3 region has 15 residues. V was trimmed by 2 bases and J by 4 bases, leaving 12 bases between them. Germline CDR1 is KGHSH and CDR2 is LQKENI. The CDR3 here is CASSPSGGSGNTIYF. The covered CDR3 bases are TGTGCCAGCTCACCATCAGGAGGATCCGGAAACACC.

With regard to this clone: The observed sequence ends 3 residues before the CDR3 terminus, with the missing tail filled in from the germline J gene. V is TRBV2 and J is TRBJ2-1, with D tentatively TRBD2 (5 bases). Germline V lookup: CDR1 SNHLY, CDR2 FYNNEI. The CDR3 covers 14 residues. Trimming cost V 11 bases and J 0 bases, with 14 bases left between them. CDR3 sequence reads: CAVGLSSSYNEQFF. The part of the CDR3 DNA that was read is TGTGCCGTAGGACTTTCCAGCTCCTACAATGAG. Variable domain in full (rest from reference TRBV2 and TRBJ2-1): EPEVTQTPSHQVTQMGQEVILRCVPISNHLYFYWYRQILGQKVEFLVSFYNNEISEKSEIFDDQFSVERPDGSNFTLKIRSTKLEDSAMYFCAVGLSSSYNEQFFGPGTRLTVL.

A remark on this clone: The CDR3 extends 3 residues past the end of the read, so its final part is completed from the germline J gene. V gene TRBV18 combines with J gene TRBJ1-3; D is ambiguous. The V end lost 5 bases, the J end lost 0 bases, and 11 bases lay between the germline ends. The CDR3 contains 15 residues. Germline V CDR1 and CDR2: KGHSH, LQKENI. The CDR3 loop is CASSSVQSSGNTIYF. Incomplete CDR3 DNA: TGTGCCAGCTCATCCGTACAGAGCTCTGGAAACACC.

This clone was counted a few times. From the germline J gene comes the end of the CDR3, since the read stops 3 residues before it. The rearrangement links TRBV7-6 to TRBJ1-1, with D maybe TRBD1 (5 bases). The CDR3 has 16 amino acids. Germline V gene lookup returns CDR1 SGHVS and CDR2 FNYEAQ. V was shortened by 4 bases and J by 0 bases, with 15 bases between the two germline ends. The CDR3 region is CASSYLPGQLNTEAFF. The covered CDR3 bases are TGTGCCAGCAGCTACCTACCCGGACAATTGAACACTGAA.

This clone was observed a handful of times. The CDR3 end falls 3 residues outside the read, so it is completed with the germline J gene. This chain joins TRBV2 and TRBJ1-2, with D possibly matching TRBD1 (5 bases). The CDR3 extends over 11 amino acids. The germline gives CDR1 SNHLY, CDR2 FYNNEI. The ends were cut back, 8 bases at V and 4 bases at J, with 8 bases in the middle. This chain's CDR3 is CASQGGYGYTF. Incomplete CDR3 DNA: TGTGCCAGCCAGGGTGGCTATGGC.

This clone was found a few times. The read ends 3 residues shy of where the CDR3 ends; the end is completed using the germline J gene. The chain uses TRBV7-7 and TRBJ2-5, with a tentative D call TRBD2 (7 bases). The V gene lost 5 bases and the J gene lost 5 bases, with 12 bases spanning the gap. From germline, CDR1 is SSHAT and CDR2 FNYEAQ (reference sequence). This CDR3 has 13 amino acids. Incomplete CDR3 DNA: TGTGCCAGCAGCCTCGGGGGGCGGGAGACC. As protein: CASSLGGRET. The whole CDR3 protein is CASSLGGRETQYF. The variable domain in full, completed from reference TRBV7-7 and TRBJ2-5, reads GAGVSQSPRYKVTKRGQDVTLRCDPISSHATLYWYQQALGQGPEFLTYFNYEAQPDKSGLPSDRFSAERPEGSISTLTIQRTEQRDSAMYRCASSLGGRETQYFGPGTRLLVL.

In its sample, this clone was seen a few times. Read data end 3 residues before the CDR3 end; the end is taken from the germline J gene. This chain uses TRBV19 with TRBJ2-5; TRBD1 matches 7 bases. The germline V gene has CDR1 LNHDA and CDR2 SQIVND (reference sequence). The CDR3 length is 13 residues. Germline trimming cut 6 bases from V and 5 bases from J; bases unmatched to any gene: 6. The sequenced part of the CDR3 DNA is TGTGCCAGTAGCCGGAACAGGGGTGAGACC. Translated: CASSRNRGET. The whole CDR3 protein reads CASSRNRGETQYF.

This clone has only a few counts. Read sequence stops 3 residues before the CDR3 end, and the germline J gene provides the missing end. The chain is built from TRBV2 and TRBJ1-2, with 9 positions matching TRBD1. From germline, CDR1 is SNHLY and CDR2 FYNNEI. This CDR3 has 14 residues. The junction had 6 bases not matched to a gene; V was cut back by 6 bases and J by 4 bases. The covered CDR3 bases are TGTGCCAGCAGCAGACAGGGGGTAGGCTATGGC. It encodes CASSRQGVGYG. The whole CDR3 reads CASSRQGVGYGYTF. The full variable domain, rest sourced from reference TRBV2 and TRBJ1-2, is EPEVTQTPSHQVTQMGQEVILRCVPISNHLYFYWYRQILGQKVEFLVSFYNNEISEKSEIFDDQFSVERPDGSNFTLKIRSTKLEDSAMYFCASSRQGVGYGYTFGSGTRLTVV.

This clone occurred a few times. The read terminates 3 residues before the CDR3 end, so the remaining end is supplied by the germline J gene. The chain recombines TRBV18 with TRBJ1-2; D might be TRBD1 (6 bases). The germline CDR1 and CDR2 sequences are KGHSH and LQKENI. The V and J ends lost 2 bases and 7 bases respectively, with 11 bases between them. The CDR3 consists of 13 residues. Incomplete CDR3 DNA: TGTGCCAGCTCACCAAACAGGGAGGGTGGC. Translated, it gives CASSPNREGG. The whole CDR3 protein reads CASSPNREGGYTF.

This clone was recorded many times. The read is 3 residues too short to cover the CDR3 end, so that end is filled in from the germline J gene. This chain joins TRBV18 and TRBJ1-2, with 9 bases matching TRBD1. V shed 0 bases, J shed 6 bases, and the junction held 11 bases outside the gene matches. CDR3 size: 17 residues. The germline CDR1 and CDR2 sequences are KGHSH and LQKENI. Partial CDR3 DNA: TGTGCCAGCTCACCACCCCGTTGGGGACAGGGTAGGCATGGC. It yields the protein CASSPPRWGQGRHG. The whole CDR3 reads CASSPPRWGQGRHGYTF.

This clone was observed a few times. The missing CDR3 end, 3 residues past where the read stops, is filled in from the germline J gene. V is TRBV18 and J is TRBJ2-7; 9 nucleotides match TRBD1. This CDR3 spans 13 amino acids. With V trimmed by 3 bases and J by 6 bases, 3 bases remained unmatched. CDR1 and CDR2 from the germline V gene are KGHSH and LQKENI. CDR3 loop: CASSPGQGLEQYF. CDR3 DNA, as far as it was read: TGTGCCAGCTCACCGGGACAGGGACTCGAG.

A note on this clone: With the read ending 3 residues before the CDR3 end, the germline J gene is used to fill in that end. The gene calls are TRBV18 and TRBJ1-1; 7 nucleotides align to TRBD1. The trim removed 1 base at V and 0 bases at J, leaving 5 bases unmatched. Germline V gene data show CDR1 as KGHSH and CDR2 as LQKENI. The CDR3 consists of 16 residues. The DNA read from the CDR3 is TGTGCCAGCTCACCACGGGAGGGGGCGATGAACACTGAA. Translated, it gives CASSPREGAMNTE. From start to end, the CDR3 is CASSPREGAMNTEAFF.

This clone came up many times. The read is 3 residues too short to cover the CDR3 end, so that end is filled in from the germline J gene. The rearrangement uses TRBV20-1 and TRBJ1-1; 9 bases agree with TRBD1. Per germline, CDR1 DFQATT and CDR2 SNEGSKA (reference sequence). This CDR3 is 12 amino acids long. The CDR3 is CSAKMTGGLAFF. Partial CDR3 DNA: TGCAGTGCTAAAATGACAGGGGGTCTG.

On this clone itself: The CDR3 end is not reached by the read, which stops 3 residues before it; the germline J gene fills it in. The V and J genes are TRBV7-9 and TRBJ2-7; the D is unclear. Per the germline V gene, CDR1 is SEHNR and CDR2 is FQNEAQ (reference sequence). Trimming shortened V by 5 bases and J by 3 bases, and 8 bases separated the two germline ends. The CDR3 extends over 12 amino acids. The CDR3 protein is CASSRVGYEQYF. Partial CDR3 DNA: TGTGCCAGCAGCCGAGTCGGCTACGAG.

As for this clone: Read sequence stops 3 residues before the CDR3 end, and the germline J gene provides the missing end. The rearrangement joins TRBV2 to TRBJ2-7, with TRBD1 matching over 10 bases. Trimming cost V 4 bases and J 6 bases; bases outside gene matches: 6. Germline values: CDR1 SNHLY, CDR2 FYNNEI. The CDR3 has 14 amino acids. CDR3 bases read: TGTGCCAGCAGTGGAGATGGGACAGGGGTCGAG. It translates to CASSGDGTGVE. The entire CDR3 is CASSGDGTGVEQYF.

Only a few counts were recorded for this clone. One junction end disagrees with the germline gene, perhaps due to a read error. The CDR3 end falls 3 residues outside the read, so it is completed with the germline J gene. The V gene is TRBV7-6, the J gene TRBJ1-2; TRBD1 might be the D (5 bases). This CDR3 region has 17 residues. The V gene's germline CDR1 is SGHVS and CDR2 FNYEAQ. The part of the CDR3 DNA that was read is TGTGCCAGTAGCTTAGCTTTAGCAGGGATAGAGGGCAATGAG. It translates to CASSLALAGIEGNE. The complete CDR3 sequence is CASSLALAGIEGNEYTF.

In its sample, this clone was seen a few times. The CDR3 extends 3 residues past the end of the read, so its final part is completed from the germline J gene. V usage is TRBV20-1 and J usage is TRBJ2-1; 7 bases are a match to TRBD1. The germline V gene has CDR1 DFQATT and CDR2 SNEGSKA (reference sequence). The CDR3 is 14 amino acids. The V gene end was trimmed by 6 bases and the J gene end by 4 bases; junction bases not matched to a gene: 9. The CDR3 spells CSASSRTGYNEQFF. CDR3 DNA (partial): TGCAGTGCGAGCTCAAGGACAGGTTACAATGAG.

This clone occurred a few times. The read terminates 3 residues before the CDR3 end, so the remaining end is supplied by the germline J gene. V usage is TRBV7-9 and J usage is TRBJ2-5; 7 bases map to TRBD1. This CDR3 has 13 amino acids. CDR1 is SEHNR, CDR2 FQNEAQ, per germline (reference sequence). The V gene end was trimmed by 5 bases and the J gene end by 5 bases; junction bases not matched to a gene: 5. CDR3 sequence reads: CASSPTGPETQYF. The covered CDR3 bases are TGTGCCAGCAGCCCGACAGGGCCGGAGACC.

To note about this clone: From the germline J gene comes the end of the CDR3, since the read stops 3 residues before it. The gene calls are TRBV18 and TRBJ2-4; 13 bases are shared with TRBD2. The germline V gene encodes CDR1 KGHSH and CDR2 LQKENI. The junction had 9 bases not matched to a gene; V was cut back by 5 bases and J by 8 bases. CDR3 length: 16 residues. Partial CDR3 DNA: TGTGCCAGCTCAGCAACTAGCGGGGGGGCTATGGACATT. Its translation is CASSATSGGAMDI. The full CDR3 is CASSATSGGAMDIQYF.

This clone appeared many times. With the read ending 3 residues before the CDR3 end, the germline J gene is used to fill in that end. The V call is TRBV23-1, the J call TRBJ2-2; a possible D gene is TRBD2 (7 bases). TRBV23-1 is given ORF status, its function remaining uncertain. Trimming left V 4 bases short and J 6 bases short, with 12 bases between. This CDR3 has 14 residues. The sequenced part of the CDR3 DNA is TGCGCCAGCAGTCGGCGGGGGCGGGCCGGGGAG. The encoded protein is CASSRRGRAGE. In full, the CDR3 reads CASSRRGRAGELFF.

This clone occurred a few times. Read sequence stops 3 residues before the CDR3 end, and the germline J gene provides the missing end. The chain uses TRBV5-5 and TRBJ1-2, with D perhaps matching TRBD1 (5 bases). V lost 5 bases, J lost 2 bases, and 13 bases lay in between. From germline, CDR1 is SGHKS and CDR2 YYEKEE (reference sequence). CDR3 length: 14 residues. The sequenced CDR3 bases are TGTGCCAGCAGTATGCGACAGCGAAACTATGGC. Residues: CASSMRQRNYG. The whole CDR3 sequence is CASSMRQRNYGYTF. Full variable domain (rest looked up from reference TRBV5-5 and TRBJ1-2): DAGVTQSPTHLIKTRGQQVTLRCSPISGHKSVSWYQQVLGQGPQFIFQYYEKEERGRGNFPDRFSARQFPNYSSELNVNALLLGDSALYLCASSMRQRNYGYTFGSGTRLTVV.

The part of the CDR3 DNA that was read is TGTGCCAGCAGCTTAGACAGGGGGGCTGAA. Amino acid sequence: CASSLDRGAE. The full CDR3 reads CASSLDRGAEAFF. The J gene is TRBJ1-1, the V gene TRBV7-9; 8 positions match TRBD1. The CDR3 end lies 3 residues beyond the end of the read and is filled in from the germline J gene. Germline V gene data show CDR1 as SEHNR and CDR2 as FQNEAQ (reference sequence). Trimming cost V 1 base and J 6 bases; bases outside gene matches: 1. CDR3 size: 13 residues. Filled out from reference TRBV7-9 and TRBJ1-1, the complete variable domain reads DTGVSQNPRHKITKRGQNVTFRCDPISEHNRLYWYRQTLGQGPEFLTYFQNEAQLEKSRLLSDRFSAERPKGSFSTLEIQRTEQGDSAMYLCASSLDRGAEAFFGQGTRLTVV.

As regards this clone: The read gets to within 3 residues of the CDR3 end, and the germline J gene fills in the rest. The chain carries TRBV19 and TRBJ1-5; D is unresolved. The CDR3 has 12 amino acids. With 7 bases removed from V and 5 bases from J, the gap between germline ends came to 9 bases. Per the germline V gene, CDR1 is LNHDA and CDR2 is SQIVND (reference sequence). The CDR3 protein is CASTSLDQPQHF. CDR3 DNA (partial): TGTGCCAGTACCTCACTCGATCAGCCC.

This clone has just a few counts. The read stops 3 residues short of the end of the CDR3; the missing end is completed from the germline J gene. The chain recombines TRBV19 with TRBJ1-1; 8 bases are shared with TRBD1. The CDR3 extends over 13 amino acids. CDR1 is LNHDA and CDR2 is SQIVND in the germline V gene (reference sequence). With V trimmed by 6 bases and J by 4 bases, 4 bases remained unmatched. CDR3 DNA, as far as it was read: TGTGCCAGTAGCCTCCAGGGGGCCACTGAA. This encodes CASSLQGATE. The whole CDR3 reads CASSLQGATEAFF.